The next 30 T cell receptor beta chains were all read from a single sample in a study of blood T cells in healthy people across ages. A sample-barcoded 5' primer and a J-beta primer mix were used in a second PCR of roughly 6 to 11 cycles. Via MiXCR, TCRdb re-called the 5' RACE reads, giving one row per CDR3 protein. The sample shows about 1,500,000 distinct CDR3 sequences, about 30% of them seen only once. Sequenced input: blood. The receptors come from a woman aged 30 to 39 in good health.

V gene TRBV28 combines with J gene TRBJ1-2, with no clear D. Germline V gene lookup returns CDR1 MDHEN and CDR2 SYDVKM. V lost 11 bases and J 5 bases, leaving 18 bases between the germline ends. This CDR3 comprises 13 residues. The CDR3 is CAGTLKGRYGYTF. In DNA, the CDR3 is TGTGCCGGCACCCTCAAAGGGAGATATGGCTACACCTTC.

The gene calls are TRBV12-3 or TRBV12-4 and TRBJ1-1, with TRBD1 identical over 8 bases. The CDR3 extends over 16 amino acids. The ends lost 5 bases at V and 6 bases at J; junction bases unmatched: 14. The CDR3 spells CASSPPRSGGSAEAFF. The CDR3 coding sequence is TGTGCCAGCAGTCCCCCCCGGTCAGGGGGCAGCGCTGAAGCTTTCTTT.

The chain links TRBV7-2 to TRBJ2-1, with 7 nucleotides matching TRBD1. V dropped 4 bases and J dropped 7; count of bases not matched to a gene: 10. CDR1 and CDR2 (germline): SGHTA, FQGNSA. The CDR3 is made up of 15 amino acids. CDR3 residues: CASSSSEQGWNEQFF. The CDR3 DNA follows: TGTGCCAGCAGCTCTTCCGAACAGGGGTGGAATGAGCAGTTCTTC.

The rearrangement links TRBV6-5 to TRBJ2-7; 10 bases align to TRBD1. There are 15 residues in the CDR3. Looked up from germline, CDR1 is MNHEY and CDR2 is SVGAGI. Losses at the gene ends were 2 bases for V and 4 bases for J; bases not matched to a gene: 5. CDR3 in amino acids: CASSYLGQGFYEQYF. The CDR3, as DNA: TGTGCCAGCAGTTACCTGGGACAGGGGTTTTACGAGCAGTACTTC.

CDR3 sequence: CASSTRTSREQFF. CDR3 nucleotide sequence: TGTGCCAGCAGTACTCGGACTAGTCGGGAGCAGTTCTTC. The chain is built from TRBV12-3 or TRBV12-4 and TRBJ2-1, with 7 bases matching TRBD2. The trim removed 5 bases at V and 10 bases at J, leaving 8 bases unmatched. This CDR3 spans 13 amino acids.

This sequence joins TRBV6-5 and TRBJ1-4; TRBD1 agrees at 7 bases. V shed 6 bases, J shed 4 bases, and the junction held 5 bases outside the gene matches. This CDR3 is built from 14 residues. CDR1 is MNHEY and CDR2 is SVGAGI in the germline V gene. CDR3 in amino acids: CASRHGQDNEKLFF. DNA for the CDR3: TGTGCCAGCAGACACGGACAGGATAATGAAAAACTGTTTTTT.

A remark on this clonotype: A read error may produce the germline difference seen at one junction end. The genes are TRBV5-1 and TRBJ2-1; perhaps TRBD1 as D (6 bases). The CDR3 consists of 16 residues. From germline, CDR1 is SGHRS and CDR2 YFSETQ. This CDR3 is CASSPSRTASYNEPFF. The CDR3 DNA sequence: TGCGCCAGCAGCCCAAGTAGGACAGCCTCCTACAATGAGCCGTTCTTC.

This clonotype was picked up a small number of times. The genes are TRBV6-2 or TRBV6-3 and TRBJ2-1, with D perhaps matching TRBD1 (6 bases). This CDR3 spans 13 amino acids. The germline V and J ends were trimmed by 6 bases and 10 bases, with 16 bases remaining between them. Germline V CDR1 and CDR2: MNHEY, SVGEGT. This CDR3 reads CASSTGIAYEQFF. Written as DNA, the CDR3 is TGTGCCAGCAGCACAGGGATTGCCTACGAGCAGTTCTTC.

This clonotype was detected a few times. This chain links TRBV5-1 with TRBJ1-2, with 10 nucleotides matching TRBD1. Germline CDR1 reads SGHRS; CDR2 reads YFSETQ. The CDR3 has 14 amino acids. J lost 6 bases, V lost 6 bases, and 8 bases had no gene match. CDR3 amino acids: CASNRDRGPDGYTF. In nucleotides, the CDR3 is TGCGCCAGCAATCGGGACAGGGGTCCGGATGGCTACACCTTC.

The J gene is TRBJ2-4, the V gene TRBV6-1; D remains ambiguous. Germline V CDR1 and CDR2: MNHNS, SASEGT. The V and J ends lost 2 bases and 7 bases respectively, with 9 bases between them. CDR3 size: 13 residues. The CDR3 DNA is TGTGCCAGCAGTGAAAGAGACACGAACATTCAGTACTTC. Protein sequence: CASSERDTNIQYF.

V gene TRBV18 combines with J gene TRBJ2-7, with D possibly TRBD1 on 5 matching bases. Germline V lookup: CDR1 KGHSH, CDR2 LQKENI. V was shortened by 2 bases and J by 6 bases, with 20 bases between the two germline ends. The CDR3 extends over 16 amino acids. The CDR3 DNA reads TGTGCCAGCTCACCAGGTGGGTTAGGGGCGAATAGCGAGCAGTACTTC. This gives the protein CASSPGGLGANSEQYF.

V is TRBV5-1 and J is TRBJ2-1, with no clear D. This CDR3 has 16 amino acids. The germline V gene has CDR1 SGHRS and CDR2 YFSETQ. Between the trimmed V and J ends, which lost 0 bases and 0 bases, there was a span of 10 bases. The CDR3 nucleotides are TGCGCCAGCAGCTTGGAGGGCCTCCGCTCCTACAATGAGCAGTTCTTC. Amino acids: CASSLEGLRSYNEQFF. The full variable domain, in which reference TRBV5-1 and TRBJ2-1 provide the parts outside the CDR3, is KAGVTQTPRYLIKTRGQQVTLSCSPISGHRSVSWYQQTPGQGLQFLFEYFSETQRNKGNFPGRFSGRQFSNSRSEMNVSTLELGDSALYLCASSLEGLRSYNEQFFGPGTRLTVL.

For the CDR3, the DNA is TGTGCCAGCAGCCAAGAGATCCGTGGGCGCCATTCGGGCTCAGCCGAGCAGTACTTC. As protein: CASSQEIRGRHSGSAEQYF. The V call is TRBV4-2, the J call TRBJ2-7; D is undetermined. The V gene lost 0 bases and the J gene lost 6 bases, with 27 bases spanning the gap. This CDR3 is 19 amino acids long. Germline V gene sequence: CDR1 LGHNA, CDR2 YNFKEQ.

Only a few counts were recorded for this clonotype. The V gene is TRBV4-3, the J gene TRBJ2-1; a weak D match, TRBD1 (5 bases). CDR1 and CDR2 from the germline V gene are LGHNA and YSLEER. V shed 4 bases and J shed 6 bases, with 10 bases lying between them. The CDR3 has 13 residues. The CDR3 loop reads CASSLKRGNEQFF. CDR3 DNA: TGCGCCAGCAGCCTCAAAAGGGGCAATGAGCAGTTCTTC.

J is TRBJ2-7 and V is TRBV7-9, with D perhaps TRBD2 (6 bases). Germline CDR1 is SEHNR and CDR2 is FQNEAQ (reference sequence). This CDR3 spans 15 amino acids. Trimming stripped 6 bases from V and 2 bases from J, with 17 bases between. In nucleotides, the CDR3 is TGTGCCAGCAGTTCCACCTCTAGCGAACCCTACGAGCAGTACTTC. Translation gives CASSSTSSEPYEQYF. Together with reference TRBV7-9 and TRBJ2-7, the CDR3 gives the full variable domain: DTGVSQNPRHKITKRGQNVTFRCDPISEHNRLYWYRQTLGQGPEFLTYFQNEAQLEKSRLLSDRFSAERPKGSFSTLEIQRTEQGDSAMYLCASSSTSSEPYEQYFGPGTRLTVT.

This clonotype has a handful of counts. This rearrangement joins TRBV12-3 or TRBV12-4 to TRBJ1-1; TRBD1 is a possible D gene (5 bases). This CDR3 region has 14 residues. Between the trimmed V and J ends, which lost 2 bases and 4 bases, there was a span of 11 bases. The CDR3 reads CASSLTGPPTEAFF. The CDR3 DNA is TGTGCCAGCAGTTTAACAGGTCCCCCCACTGAAGCTTTCTTT.

This clonotype was recorded a few times. This chain links TRBV29-1 with TRBJ2-7; tentatively, D is TRBD1 or TRBD2 (5 bases each). V lost 6 bases, J lost 0 bases, and 15 bases lay in between. CDR3 length: 14 amino acids. CDR1 is SQVTM and CDR2 is ANQGSEA in the germline V gene. The CDR3 spells CSVDSGTSSYEQYF. The CDR3 DNA reads TGCAGCGTCGATTCCGGGACGAGCTCCTACGAGCAGTACTTC.

The chain couples TRBV2 to TRBJ2-4, with a tentative D call TRBD2 (6 bases). The V end was cut by 3 bases, the J end by 6 bases, with 9 bases between. This CDR3 has 13 residues. Germline-derived CDR1 and CDR2 are SNHLY and FYNNEI. CDR3 protein: CASSEVAANIQYF. In nucleotides, the CDR3 is TGTGCCAGCAGTGAGGTAGCGGCAAACATTCAGTACTTC.

This clonotype was recorded at least ten times. The chain uses TRBV20-1 and TRBJ2-2; D may be TRBD1 (5 bases). V was pared by 1 base and J by 3 bases, with 12 bases between. Germline CDR1 reads DFQATT; CDR2 reads SNEGSKA (reference sequence). The CDR3 has 15 amino acids. The CDR3 loop reads CSARAGQTDTGELFF. The DNA of the CDR3 is TGCAGTGCTAGAGCTGGTCAGACAGACACCGGGGAGCTGTTTTTT.

This clonotype occurred many times. The chain is built from TRBV7-2 and TRBJ2-7, with TRBD2 as a possible D gene (6 bases). Germline V gene lookup returns CDR1 SGHTA and CDR2 FQGNSA. The CDR3 contains 14 residues. Trimming left V 5 bases short and J 1 base short, with 12 bases between. CDR3: CASSRERVSYEQYF. CDR3 DNA sequence: TGTGCCAGCAGCAGGGAGCGGGTGTCCTACGAGCAGTACTTC. The full variable domain, with the rest looked up from reference TRBV7-2 and TRBJ2-7, is GAGVSQSPSNKVTEKGKDVELRCDPISGHTALYWYRQSLGQGLEFLIYFQGNSAPDKSGLPSDRFSAERTGGSVSTLTIQRTQQEDSAVYLCASSRERVSYEQYFGPGTRLTVT.

This clonotype was found many times. At one of its ends the junction is not consistent with the germline gene, which may arise from a read error. This CDR3 reads CASSLEGGYTF. For the CDR3, the DNA is TGTGCCAGCAGTTTAGAGGGTGGCTACACCTTC. The chain carries TRBV5-1 and TRBJ1-2, with D unresolved. This CDR3 is built from 11 residues. CDR1 is SGHRS and CDR2 is YFSETQ in the germline V gene.

This chain uses TRBV28 with TRBJ1-2, with D maybe TRBD1 (5 bases). The CDR3 sequence is 14 residues long. Per germline, CDR1 MDHEN and CDR2 SYDVKM. V lost 8 bases to trimming and J lost 4 bases, with 17 bases between them. This CDR3 reads CASVTAWGSYGYTF. CDR3 DNA: TGTGCCAGCGTAACGGCCTGGGGCAGCTATGGCTACACCTTC.

A single count supports this clonotype. V and J are TRBV11-1 and TRBJ2-5; 7 nucleotides match TRBD2. In germline, CDR1 is SGHAT, CDR2 FQDESV (reference sequence). This CDR3 spans 13 amino acids. J gave up 7 bases and V 5 bases, and 7 bases lay outside the gene matches. The CDR3 protein is CASSPPWEGTQYF. The CDR3 DNA is TGTGCCAGCAGCCCCCCCTGGGAGGGGACCCAGTACTTC.

Regarding this clonotype: This may be a read error, as it is one base from a much larger clone. J is TRBJ2-7 and V is TRBV20-1; the D gene is possibly TRBD1 (6 bases). Germline lookup yields CDR1 DFQATT and CDR2 SNEGSKA (reference sequence). CDR3 length: 14 residues. The CDR3 DNA reads as TGCAGTGCTTATAAAACAGGGCTTATCGACGAGAAGTACTTC. This translates into CSAYKTGLIDEKYF.

In this sample, this clonotype turned up a few times. The CDR3 DNA is TGTGCCAGCAGTTTGCTACCAGGGGGCACTGGCTACACCTTC. Translated, it gives CASSLLPGGTGYTF. The genes are TRBV28 and TRBJ1-2; 8 bases map to TRBD1. This CDR3 spans 14 amino acids. Germline V gene sequence: CDR1 MDHEN, CDR2 SYDVKM. The V and J ends lost 3 bases and 7 bases, in that order; junction bases with no gene match: 7.

This clonotype was counted only a few times. The chain employs TRBV20-1 and TRBJ2-5; 7 bases are shared with TRBD1. The J segment lost 5 bases and the V segment lost 3 bases, leaving 6 bases of the junction unmatched. Per the germline V gene, CDR1 is DFQATT and CDR2 is SNEGSKA (reference sequence). The CDR3 is made up of 13 amino acids. The CDR3 is CSASWDRTETQYF. In nucleotides, the CDR3 is TGCAGTGCTAGCTGGGACAGAACGGAGACCCAGTACTTC.

This clonotype has at least ten counts. This chain links TRBV7-2 with TRBJ2-5; D is undetermined. Between the trimmed V and J ends, which lost 2 bases and 1 base, there was a span of 8 bases. Germline-derived CDR1 and CDR2 are SGHTA and FQGNSA. The CDR3 extends over 14 amino acids. CDR3 protein: CASSLIAFQETQYF. In nucleotides, the CDR3 is TGTGCCAGCAGCTTAATTGCCTTCCAAGAGACCCAGTACTTC.

This clonotype came up a few times. The chain combines TRBV9 with TRBJ2-7, with TRBD1 matching over 7 bases. The junction had 10 bases not matched to a gene; V was cut back by 3 bases and J by 4 bases. This CDR3 region has 15 residues. Germline CDR1 and CDR2: SGDLS and YYNGEE. Here the CDR3 DNA reads TGTGCCAGCAGCGAGGGGGACAGCGACCTTTACGAGCAGTACTTC. Translated, it gives CASSEGDSDLYEQYF.

The chain joins TRBV5-5 to TRBJ1-2; D is unresolved. The V and J ends lost 0 bases and 9 bases respectively, with 12 bases between them. From germline, CDR1 is SGHKS and CDR2 YYEKEE (reference sequence). This CDR3 is 13 amino acids long. The CDR3 bases are TGTGCCAGCAGCTTGGGCGGTGACTTGAGCTACACCTTC. This encodes CASSLGGDLSYTF.

Turning to this clonotype: One junction end does not reproduce the germline sequence, and a read error may be involved. The J gene is TRBJ2-1, the V gene TRBV11-3; tentative D call: TRBD2 (5 bases). The germline V gene has CDR1 SGHNT and CDR2 YENEEA. The CDR3 length is 12 residues. CDR3 loop: CASSLRSGRQFF. Here the CDR3 DNA reads TGCGCCAGTAGTCTTAGGAGCGGACGGCAGTTCTTC.